This is a list of T cell receptor beta chains from one sample in a study of T-cell memory formation after mild COVID-19. Using its own MiXCR run on the 5' RACE reads, TCRdb lists one record per CDR3 protein. The table shows hundreds of thousands of distinct CDR3 sequences, with around a quarter occurring only once. Sequencing was done on a sample of PBMCs or a T cell subset sorted from them (not recorded which). The receptors shown here come from an adult woman who had mild COVID-19 (a few samples of this study predate the infection). Cell type and time point are not known. The CDR3 runs from the conserved cysteine through the conserved F or W. A D gene is named only where the DNA matches it firmly. Not all rows give a size; the values are once, few, many and, for expanded clones, a class.

DNA	CDR3	V	J	D	size
TGTGCCAGCAGCGTAGAGCCTAGCGGGGCCAATGAGCAGTTCTTC	CASSVEPSGANEQFF	TRBV9	TRBJ2-1	TRBD2	.
TGCAGCGTTGAAGGAGCGGGCAAGGAAGCTTTCTTT	CSVEGAGKEAFF	TRBV29-1	TRBJ1-1	.	.
TGTGCCAGCAGTGTCGAAGGGCGGAGCAATGAGCAGTTCTTC	CASSVEGRSNEQFF	TRBV2	TRBJ2-1	.	few
TGCGCCAGCAGCCCGGACGGAAAGAACACTGAAGCTTTCTTT	CASSPDGKNTEAFF	TRBV4-3	TRBJ1-1	.	.
TGCAGTGCTGGACCCGGGGGCACAGATACGCAGTATTTT	CSAGPGGTDTQYF	TRBV20-1	TRBJ2-3	.	.
TGTGCCATTTCGGACAATTCCTACAATGAGCAGTTCTTC	CAISDNSYNEQFF	TRBV10-3	TRBJ2-1	.	.
TGCGCCAGCAGCTCGCGACCATCAGGGGTAAAGAACACTGAAGCTTTCTTT	CASSSRPSGVKNTEAFF	TRBV4-1	TRBJ1-1	.	once
TGTGCCAGCAGGCCTACGACTAGCGGGAGTCCCAAAAACATTCAGTACTTC	CASRPTTSGSPKNIQYF	TRBV6-5	TRBJ2-4	TRBD2	.
TGTGCCAGCAGCTTAGATGCGGGGCCTGAAGCTTTCTTT	CASSLDAGPEAFF	TRBV7-9	TRBJ1-1	.	.
TGCGCCAGCGCTAGCTGGGGGGTCAATGAGCAGTTCTTC	CASASWGVNEQFF	TRBV4-3	TRBJ2-1	.	.
TGCGCCAGCAGCCTAACGGACAGGGCTTTTTATGGCTACACCTTC	CASSLTDRAFYGYTF	TRBV5-1	TRBJ1-2	TRBD1	.
TGTGCCAGCAGCTTTTCTTCCGGGGAGCTGTTTTTT	CASSFSSGELFF	TRBV13	TRBJ2-2	.	few
TGTGCCAGCAGCTTATCGGGCTTGGGAGGGCCTTGGAAAGATACGCAGTATTTT	CASSLSGLGGPWKDTQYF	TRBV7-2	TRBJ2-3	TRBD2	few
TGTGCCAGCAGCGGTGGCTACACCTTC	CASSGGYTF	TRBV2	TRBJ1-2	.	.
TGTGCCAGCAGACCCTTTACTTGGGGCACAGATACGCAGTATTTT	CASRPFTWGTDTQYF	TRBV2	TRBJ2-3	.	few
TGTGCCAGCAGTGATGATAGGGGACAGCGCTCCTACAATGAGCAGTTCTTC	CASSDDRGQRSYNEQFF	TRBV2	TRBJ2-1	TRBD1	few
TGTGCCACCAGTGCCGGGTTGGGCTCCTACAATGAGCAGTTCTTC	CATSAGLGSYNEQFF	TRBV24-1	TRBJ2-1	.	few
TGCGCCAGCAGCTTCCTGGGACAGCGCAACAATGAGCAGTTCTTC	CASSFLGQRNNEQFF	TRBV5-1	TRBJ2-1	TRBD1	.
TGTGCCATCAGTGCGACTAGCGGGGGGGTCTACGAGCAGTACTTC	CAISATSGGVYEQYF	TRBV10-3	TRBJ2-7	TRBD2	.
TGTGCCAGCGGAGGGACAGGGGCTTTCCACGAGCAGTACTTC	CASGGTGAFHEQYF	TRBV6-1	TRBJ2-7	TRBD1	.
TGTGCCAGCAGTTATTCAGGAGGTTCCTACGAGCAGTACTTC	CASSYSGGSYEQYF	TRBV6-2/TRBV6-3	TRBJ2-7	.	few
TGCAGTGCTAGAGATCGAGCTAGCGGGGGTGAGACCCAGTACTTC	CSARDRASGGETQYF	TRBV20-1	TRBJ2-5	TRBD2	few
TGTGCCAGCAGCCAACGGCAAAAAAGGGGTTTTACCTACAATGAGCAGTTCTTC	CASSQRQKRGFTYNEQFF	TRBV7-9	TRBJ2-1	.	.
TGCAGCGTTGAGGGGGCCGGTTTAAATGAGCAGTTCTTC	CSVEGAGLNEQFF	TRBV29-1	TRBJ2-1	.	many